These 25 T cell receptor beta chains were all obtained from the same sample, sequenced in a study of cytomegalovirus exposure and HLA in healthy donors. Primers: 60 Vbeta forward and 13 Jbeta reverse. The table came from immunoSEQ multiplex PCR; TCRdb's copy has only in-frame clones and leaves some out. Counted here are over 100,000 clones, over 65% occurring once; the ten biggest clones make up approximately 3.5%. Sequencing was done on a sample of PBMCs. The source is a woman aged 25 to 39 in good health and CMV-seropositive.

In nucleotides, the CDR3 is TGCGCCAGCAGCTTGGAGTCAGGGGGTAGGTCCTACGAGCAGTACTTC. It encodes CASSLESGGRSYEQYF. The rearrangement links TRBV5-1 to TRBJ2-7; TRBD1 matches at 7 bases. Germline loops: CDR1 SGHRS, CDR2 YFSETQ. The V gene end was trimmed by 0 bases and the J gene end by 1 base; junction bases not matched to a gene: 7. This CDR3 has 16 residues.

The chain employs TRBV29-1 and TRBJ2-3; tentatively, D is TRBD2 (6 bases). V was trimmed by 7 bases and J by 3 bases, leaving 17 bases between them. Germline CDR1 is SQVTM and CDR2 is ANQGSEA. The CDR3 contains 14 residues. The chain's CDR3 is CSAGFPGRTDTQYF. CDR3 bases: TGCAGCGCCGGATTTCCGGGGAGGACAGATACGCAGTATTTT.

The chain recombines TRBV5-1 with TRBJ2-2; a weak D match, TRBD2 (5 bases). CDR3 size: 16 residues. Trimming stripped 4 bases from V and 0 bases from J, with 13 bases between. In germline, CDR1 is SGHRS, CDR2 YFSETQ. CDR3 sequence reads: CASSPPAGTNTGELFF. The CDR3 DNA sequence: TGCGCCAGCAGCCCGCCGGCGGGCACGAACACCGGGGAGCTGTTTTTT.

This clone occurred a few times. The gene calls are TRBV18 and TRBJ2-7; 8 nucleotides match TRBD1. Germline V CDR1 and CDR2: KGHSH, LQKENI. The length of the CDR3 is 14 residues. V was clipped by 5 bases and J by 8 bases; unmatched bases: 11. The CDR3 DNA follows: TGTGCCAGCTCAGGACCCGGACAGGGAGGAAAGCAGTACTTC. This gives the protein CASSGPGQGGKQYF.

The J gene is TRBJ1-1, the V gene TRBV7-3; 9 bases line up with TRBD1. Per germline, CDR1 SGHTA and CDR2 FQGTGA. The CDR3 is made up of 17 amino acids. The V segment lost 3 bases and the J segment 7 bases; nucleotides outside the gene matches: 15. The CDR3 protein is CASSFGDRVSGLGEAFF. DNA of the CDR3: TGTGCCAGCAGCTTCGGGGACAGGGTTTCGGGGCTGGGTGAAGCTTTCTTT.

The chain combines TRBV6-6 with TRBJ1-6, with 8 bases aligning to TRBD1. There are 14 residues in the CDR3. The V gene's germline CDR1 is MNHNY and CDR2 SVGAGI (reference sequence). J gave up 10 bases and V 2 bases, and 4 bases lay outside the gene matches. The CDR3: CASSYDRGRSPLHF. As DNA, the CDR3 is TGTGCCAGCAGTTACGACAGGGGCCGCTCACCCCTCCACTTT.

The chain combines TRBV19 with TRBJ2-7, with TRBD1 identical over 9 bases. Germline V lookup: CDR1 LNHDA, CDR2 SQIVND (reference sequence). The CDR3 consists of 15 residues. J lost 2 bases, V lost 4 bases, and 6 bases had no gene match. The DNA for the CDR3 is TGTGCCAGTAGTACCTGGACAGGGGTCGCCTACGAGCAGTACTTC. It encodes CASSTWTGVAYEQYF.

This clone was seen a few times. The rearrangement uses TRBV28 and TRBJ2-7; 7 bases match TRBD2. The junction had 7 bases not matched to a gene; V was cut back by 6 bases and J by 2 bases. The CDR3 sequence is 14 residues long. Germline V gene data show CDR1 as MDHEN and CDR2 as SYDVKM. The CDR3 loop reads CASRKRGGAYEQYF. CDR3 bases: TGTGCCAGCAGAAAGCGGGGAGGAGCCTACGAGCAGTACTTC.

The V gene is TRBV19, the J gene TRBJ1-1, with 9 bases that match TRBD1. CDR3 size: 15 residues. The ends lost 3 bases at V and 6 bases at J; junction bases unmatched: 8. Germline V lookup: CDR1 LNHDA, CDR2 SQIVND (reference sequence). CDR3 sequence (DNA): TGTGCCAGTAGTATTGCCGGACAGGGGAGACCTGAAGCTTTCTTT. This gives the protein CASSIAGQGRPEAFF. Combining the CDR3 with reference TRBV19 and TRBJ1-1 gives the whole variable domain DGGITQSPKYLFRKEGQNVTLSCEQNLNHDAMYWYRQDPGQGLRLIYYSQIVNDFQKGDIAEGYSVSREKKESFPLTVTSAQKNPTAFYLCASSIAGQGRPEAFFGQGTRLTVV.

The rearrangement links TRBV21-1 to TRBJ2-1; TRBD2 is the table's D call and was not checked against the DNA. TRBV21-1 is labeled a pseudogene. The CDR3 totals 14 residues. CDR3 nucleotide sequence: TGTGCCAGCAGCAAACGGACTATGGGGAATGAGCAGTTCTTC. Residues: CASSKRTMGNEQFF.

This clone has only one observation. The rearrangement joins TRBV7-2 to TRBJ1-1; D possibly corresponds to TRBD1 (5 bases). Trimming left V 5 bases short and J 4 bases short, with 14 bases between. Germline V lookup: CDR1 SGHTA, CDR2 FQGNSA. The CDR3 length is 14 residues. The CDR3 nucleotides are TGTGCCAGCAGCCTCCGACAGCAGAGCACTGAAGCTTTCTTT. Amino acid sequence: CASSLRQQSTEAFF.

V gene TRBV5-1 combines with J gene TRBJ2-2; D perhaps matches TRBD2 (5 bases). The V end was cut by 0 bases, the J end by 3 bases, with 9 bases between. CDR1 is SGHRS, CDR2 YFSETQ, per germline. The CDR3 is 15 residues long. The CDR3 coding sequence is TGCGCCAGCAGCTTGGCGCGGCGGGACACCGGGGAGCTGTTTTTT. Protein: CASSLARRDTGELFF.

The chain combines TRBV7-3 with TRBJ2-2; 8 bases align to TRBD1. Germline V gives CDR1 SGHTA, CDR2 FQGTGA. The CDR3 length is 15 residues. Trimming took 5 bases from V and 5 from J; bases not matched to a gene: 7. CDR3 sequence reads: CASSPTGDLTGELFF. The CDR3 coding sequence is TGTGCCAGCAGCCCGACAGGGGATCTGACCGGGGAGCTGTTTTTT. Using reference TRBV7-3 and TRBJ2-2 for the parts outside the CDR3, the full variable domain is GAGVSQTPSNKVTEKGKYVELRCDPISGHTALYWYRQSLGQGPEFLIYFQGTGAADDSGLPNDRFFAVRPEGSVSTLKIQRTERGDSAVYLCASSPTGDLTGELFFGEGSRLTVL.

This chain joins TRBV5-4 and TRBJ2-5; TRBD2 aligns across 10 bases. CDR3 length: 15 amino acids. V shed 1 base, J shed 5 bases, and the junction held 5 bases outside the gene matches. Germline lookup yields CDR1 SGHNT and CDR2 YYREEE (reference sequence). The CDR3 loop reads CASSLSGGARETQYF. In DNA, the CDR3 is TGTGCCAGCAGCTTGAGCGGGGGGGCGAGGGAGACCCAGTACTTC.

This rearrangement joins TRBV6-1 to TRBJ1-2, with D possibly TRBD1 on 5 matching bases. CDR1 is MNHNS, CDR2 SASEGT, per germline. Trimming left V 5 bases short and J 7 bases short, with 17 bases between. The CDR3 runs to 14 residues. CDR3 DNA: TGTGCCAGCAGTACCAGGGCGGGGGTAGGTGGCTACACCTTC. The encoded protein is CASSTRAGVGGYTF.

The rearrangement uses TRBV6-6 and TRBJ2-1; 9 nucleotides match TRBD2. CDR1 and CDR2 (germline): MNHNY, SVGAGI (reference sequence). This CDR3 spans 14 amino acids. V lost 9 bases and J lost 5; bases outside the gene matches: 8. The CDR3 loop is CASSVAGDNNEQFF. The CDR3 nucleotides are TGTGCCAGTTCTGTAGCGGGAGACAACAATGAGCAGTTCTTC.

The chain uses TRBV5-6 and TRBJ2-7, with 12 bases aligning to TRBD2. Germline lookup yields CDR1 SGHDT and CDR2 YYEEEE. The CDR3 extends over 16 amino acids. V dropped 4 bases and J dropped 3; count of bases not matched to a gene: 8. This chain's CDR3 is CASSVAGTSGYYEQYF. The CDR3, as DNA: TGTGCCAGCAGCGTAGCCGGGACTAGCGGGTACTACGAGCAGTACTTC.

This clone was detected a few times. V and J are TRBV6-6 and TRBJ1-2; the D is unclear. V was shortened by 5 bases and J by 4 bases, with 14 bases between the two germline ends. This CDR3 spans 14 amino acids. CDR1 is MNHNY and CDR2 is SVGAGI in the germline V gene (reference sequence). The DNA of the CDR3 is TGTGCCAGCAGTCACCAGGTCGGCATCTATGGCTACACCTTC. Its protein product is CASSHQVGIYGYTF.

Here the CDR3 reads CASSLFRDTQYF. CDR3 coding DNA: TGTGCCAGCAGTTTATTCCGAGATACGCAGTATTTT. The chain recombines TRBV28 with TRBJ2-3; D ambiguous. V was shortened by 1 base and J by 5 bases, with 4 bases between the two germline ends. There are 12 residues in the CDR3. The V gene's germline CDR1 is MDHEN and CDR2 SYDVKM.

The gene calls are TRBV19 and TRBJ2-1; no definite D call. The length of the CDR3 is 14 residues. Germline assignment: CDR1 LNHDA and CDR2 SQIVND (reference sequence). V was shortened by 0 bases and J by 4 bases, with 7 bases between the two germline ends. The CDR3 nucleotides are TGTGCCAGTAGTATAGATCGAGGATACAATGAGCAGTTCTTC. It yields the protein CASSIDRGYNEQFF.

The CDR3 protein is CASSYRETQYF. As DNA, the CDR3 is TGTGCCAGCAGCTACAGAGAGACCCAGTACTTC. The chain links TRBV7-6 to TRBJ2-5; no reliable D call. CDR1 and CDR2 from the germline V gene are SGHVS and FNYEAQ. V lost 4 bases and J 4 bases, leaving 4 bases between the germline ends. The CDR3 contains 11 residues.

CDR3 loop: CAIGGYNEQFF. CDR3 bases: TGTGCCATCGGCGGGTACAATGAGCAGTTCTTC. The gene calls are TRBV10-3 and TRBJ2-1, with a weak D call TRBD2 (5 bases). Germline V gene data show CDR1 as ENHRY and CDR2 as SYGVKD. Trimming cost V 8 bases and J 4 bases, with 6 bases left between them. This CDR3 contains 11 residues.

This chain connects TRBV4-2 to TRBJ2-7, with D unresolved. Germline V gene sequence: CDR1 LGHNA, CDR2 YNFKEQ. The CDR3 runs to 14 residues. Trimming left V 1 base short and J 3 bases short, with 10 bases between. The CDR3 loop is CASSQGATDYEQYF. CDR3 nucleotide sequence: TGTGCCAGCAGCCAAGGGGCTACCGACTACGAGCAGTACTTC.

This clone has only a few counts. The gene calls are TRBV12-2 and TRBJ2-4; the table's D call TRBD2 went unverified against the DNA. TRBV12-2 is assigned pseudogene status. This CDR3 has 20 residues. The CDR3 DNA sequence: TGTGCAAGTCGCTTAGAGAAACTAGCGGGGGGGAACCGGGCCAAAAACATTCAGTACTTC. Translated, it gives CASRLEKLAGGNRAKNIQYF.

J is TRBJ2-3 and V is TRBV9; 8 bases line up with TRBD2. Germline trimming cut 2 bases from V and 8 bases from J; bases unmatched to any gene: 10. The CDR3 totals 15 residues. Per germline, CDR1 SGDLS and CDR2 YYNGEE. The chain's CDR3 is CASSVRGGKVGTQYF. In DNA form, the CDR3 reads TGTGCCAGCAGCGTTCGGGGGGGCAAAGTCGGTACGCAGTATTTT.